The 25 T cell receptor beta chains presented below share a single source sample, sequenced in a study of T cell changes during pregnancy in multiple sclerosis. Only in-frame clones appear in the TCRdb table, and some are missing; sequencing was by immunoSEQ multiplex PCR. This table holds 35,000 to 50,000 clones, roughly 92% found once. Sequencing used CD4+ T cells from peripheral blood mononuclear cells, obtained in the first trimester of pregnancy. These receptors all come from a female donor with multiple sclerosis, enrolled in a pregnancy study.

CDR3 region: CASSRAAGVADTQYF. The CDR3 DNA reads TGTGCCAGCAGCCGGGCGGCAGGGGTCGCAGATACGCAGTATTTT. J is TRBJ2-3 and V is TRBV14, with D perhaps TRBD1 (6 bases). V lost 4 bases, J lost 4 bases, and 15 bases lay in between. This CDR3 has 15 residues. CDR1 is SGHDN and CDR2 is FVKESK in the germline V gene. The complete variable domain, with remaining parts taken from reference TRBV14 and TRBJ2-3, reads EAGVTQFPSHSVIEKGQTVTLRCDPISGHDNLYWYRRVMGKEIKFLLHFVKESKQDESGMPNNRFLAERTGGTYSTLKVQPAELEDSGVYFCASSRAAGVADTQYFGPGTRLTVL.

The chain has TRBV4-2 and TRBJ1-1; TRBD1 is a possible D gene (6 bases). Germline assignment: CDR1 LGHNA and CDR2 YNFKEQ. V lost 2 bases, J lost 0 bases, and 10 bases lay in between. The CDR3 has 15 amino acids. The DNA of the CDR3 is TGTGCCAGCAGCCAATCGGACAGATTGAACACTGAAGCTTTCTTT. Its translation: CASSQSDRLNTEAFF.

The J gene is TRBJ2-5, the V gene TRBV5-6; a possible D gene is TRBD1 (6 bases). V gave up 3 bases and J gave up 2 bases, with 17 bases separating them. CDR1 and CDR2 (germline): SGHDT, YYEEEE. This CDR3 contains 16 residues. The CDR3 spells CASSYPGQQIQETQYF. In DNA, the CDR3 is TGTGCCAGCAGCTACCCTGGACAGCAAATTCAAGAGACCCAGTACTTC.

This clone appeared a few times. This chain joins TRBV11-2 and TRBJ1-2; the match to TRBD1 covers 8 bases. This CDR3 region has 15 residues. J lost 6 bases, V lost 0 bases, and 6 bases had no gene match. Germline V gives CDR1 SGHAT, CDR2 FQNNGV. Written as DNA, the CDR3 is TGTGCCAGCAGCTTAGATCCGGGGACAGGCCATGGCTACACCTTC. Its translation is CASSLDPGTGHGYTF. The whole variable domain, filled in from reference TRBV11-2 and TRBJ1-2, reads EAGVAQSPRYKIIEKRQSVAFWCNPISGHATLYWYQQILGQGPKLLIQFQNNGVVDDSQLPKDRFSAERLKGVDSTLKIQPAKLEDSAVYLCASSLDPGTGHGYTFGSGTRLTVV.

The chain's CDR3 is CASSLGRVSTDTQYF. CDR3 DNA sequence: TGTGCCAGCAGCTTGGGGAGGGTTAGCACAGATACGCAGTATTTT. The rearrangement links TRBV5-4 to TRBJ2-3, with D perhaps matching TRBD2 (6 bases). Germline loops: CDR1 SGHNT, CDR2 YYREEE (reference sequence). This CDR3 is 15 amino acids long. V lost 0 bases, J lost 0 bases, and 8 bases lay in between.

The chain carries TRBV6-4 and TRBJ2-1; 10 bases are shared with TRBD2. The V segment lost 3 bases and the J segment 2 bases; nucleotides outside the gene matches: 1. The germline gives CDR1 MRHNA, CDR2 SNTAGT. This CDR3 has 15 residues. CDR3 sequence: CASSDTSGAYNEQFF. DNA of the CDR3: TGTGCCAGCAGTGATACTAGCGGGGCCTACAATGAGCAGTTCTTC.

The chain uses TRBV10-3 and TRBJ2-5; 7 bases are a match to TRBD1. The germline V gene has CDR1 ENHRY and CDR2 SYGVKD. Germline trimming cut 0 bases from V and 7 bases from J; bases unmatched to any gene: 8. This CDR3 contains 15 residues. The CDR3 nucleotides are TGTGCCATCAGTGAGTCGACAGGGTTTACTCCGACCCAGTACTTC. Its protein is CAISESTGFTPTQYF.

The chain combines TRBV7-9 with TRBJ2-7; 9 nucleotides match TRBD2. Trimming cost V 3 bases and J 6 bases; bases outside gene matches: 6. CDR1 SEHNR and CDR2 FQNEAQ come from the germline V gene (reference sequence). CDR3 length equals 14 residues. The chain's CDR3 is CASSLAGGPSEQYF. In DNA form, the CDR3 reads TGTGCCAGCAGCTTGGCGGGAGGGCCGTCCGAGCAGTACTTC.

The rearrangement joins TRBV7-9 to TRBJ2-7; the D is unclear. Germline CDR1 and CDR2: SEHNR and FQNEAQ (reference sequence). V was clipped by 5 bases and J by 7 bases, with 9 bases between them. The CDR3 has 11 residues. This chain's CDR3 is CASSAYSEQYF. The CDR3, as DNA: TGTGCCAGCAGCGCCTATTCAGAGCAGTACTTC.

This clone was recorded a few times. The chain employs TRBV2 and TRBJ1-1, with no clear D. CDR3 length equals 12 residues. Germline lookup yields CDR1 SNHLY and CDR2 FYNNEI. The ends were cut back, 1 base at V and 10 bases at J, with 10 bases in the middle. The CDR3 DNA reads as TGTGCCAGCAGTGAAGAGAGGGTGGGAGCTTTCTTT. It codes for CASSEERVGAFF.

This chain joins TRBV4-2 and TRBJ2-3; D perhaps matches TRBD1 (5 bases). The CDR3 spans 14 residues. Germline V lookup: CDR1 LGHNA, CDR2 YNFKEQ. Trimming took 4 bases from V and 1 from J, leaving 9 bases between them. For the CDR3, the DNA is TGTGCCAGCAGCCCCCAGGGTGGCACAGATACGCAGTATTTT. Amino acid sequence: CASSPQGGTDTQYF.

The V gene is TRBV28, the J gene TRBJ2-1; 13 bases are a match to TRBD2. J lost 9 bases, V lost 6 bases, and 14 bases had no gene match. Per germline, CDR1 MDHEN and CDR2 SYDVKM. The CDR3 contains 17 residues. The CDR3 DNA follows: TGTGCCAGCAGCTCCCCTACAGGACTAGCGGGAGTGGGTGAGCAGTTCTTC. Encoded protein: CASSSPTGLAGVGEQFF.

The chain links TRBV5-4 to TRBJ1-3; TRBD1 aligns across 8 bases. After removal of 4 bases from V and 5 bases from J, the junction contained 5 bases not matched to a gene. This CDR3 is 14 amino acids long. The germline V gene encodes CDR1 SGHNT and CDR2 YYREEE (reference sequence). The CDR3 loop reads CASSLDRGRNTIYF. DNA of the CDR3: TGTGCCAGCAGCCTAGACAGGGGACGAAACACCATATATTTT.

The chain joins TRBV7-2 to TRBJ2-3, with 9 bases fitting TRBD2. J was trimmed by 15 bases and V by 4 bases; bases with no gene match: 8. From germline, CDR1 is SGHTA and CDR2 FQGNSA. The CDR3 spans 12 residues. CDR3 sequence (DNA): TGTGCCAGCAGCTCCAGACTAGCGGAGTACTATTTT. It translates to CASSSRLAEYYF.

The J gene is TRBJ2-3, the V gene TRBV28, with TRBD1 as a possible D gene (6 bases). Trimming removed 6 bases from V and 0 bases from J, with 19 bases in between. The CDR3 sequence is 17 residues long. Germline V gene data show CDR1 as MDHEN and CDR2 as SYDVKM. In nucleotides, the CDR3 is TGTGCCAGCAGCCTGGGGGCAGCAAGACCAAGCACAGATACGCAGTATTTT. It yields the protein CASSLGAARPSTDTQYF.

V and J are TRBV27 and TRBJ1-2, with 7 positions matching TRBD1. Germline CDR1 reads MNHEY; CDR2 reads SMNVEV (reference sequence). The ends lost 0 bases at V and 4 bases at J; junction bases unmatched: 11. The CDR3 runs 17 residues. The CDR3 reads CASSLSDREARLYGYTF. The CDR3 bases are TGTGCCAGCAGTTTATCCGACAGGGAGGCTCGGCTCTATGGCTACACCTTC.

The chain uses TRBV5-1 and TRBJ2-7; 11 bases agree with TRBD2. V gave up 4 bases and J gave up 6 bases; unmatched junction bases: 6. The CDR3 has 14 residues. Germline-derived CDR1 and CDR2 are SGHRS and YFSETQ. The CDR3 loop reads CASSPTTSGIEQYF. The CDR3 DNA reads TGCGCCAGCAGCCCAACGACTAGCGGGATCGAGCAGTACTTC. Full variable domain (outside the CDR3, taken from reference TRBV5-1 and TRBJ2-7): KAGVTQTPRYLIKTRGQQVTLSCSPISGHRSVSWYQQTPGQGLQFLFEYFSETQRNKGNFPGRFSGRQFSNSRSEMNVSTLELGDSALYLCASSPTTSGIEQYFGPGTRLTVT.

The V call is TRBV29-1, the J call TRBJ2-1; possibly TRBD1 for D (6 bases). The CDR3 has 13 amino acids. Germline lookup yields CDR1 SQVTM and CDR2 ANQGSEA. The germline V and J ends were trimmed by 4 bases and 5 bases, with 12 bases remaining between them. The CDR3 DNA is TGCAGCGTTGTCTCTGGGACAAACAATGAGCAGTTCTTC. The encoded protein is CSVVSGTNNEQFF.

The chain recombines TRBV6-1 with TRBJ2-5; D ambiguous. The better agreement between TRBJ2-7 and the DNA end casts doubt on the J call. Per germline, CDR1 MNHNS and CDR2 SASEGT. CDR3 size: 11 residues. CDR3: CASSDSNEQYF. The CDR3 DNA follows: TGTGCCAGCAGTGACTCTAACGAGCAGTACTTC.

This chain uses TRBV4-3 with TRBJ2-7; 8 nucleotides agree with TRBD1. Germline V lookup: CDR1 LGHNA, CDR2 YSLEER. With V trimmed by 0 bases and J by 3 bases, 4 bases remained unmatched. CDR3 length: 15 residues. The CDR3 nucleotides are TGCGCCAGCAGCCAAGAAGGGACAGGCCTCTACGAGCAGTACTTC. It translates to CASSQEGTGLYEQYF.

The chain has TRBV29-1 and TRBJ2-3, with TRBD2 matching over 12 bases. Per the germline V gene, CDR1 is SQVTM and CDR2 is ANQGSEA. CDR3 size: 16 residues. Trimming cost V 3 bases and J 3 bases; bases outside gene matches: 7. The chain's CDR3 is CSVDNLAGGWTDTQYF. CDR3 nucleotide sequence: TGCAGCGTTGACAACCTAGCGGGAGGGTGGACAGATACGCAGTATTTT.

The V call is TRBV18, the J call TRBJ2-1; tentative D call: TRBD1 (6 bases). Germline-derived CDR1 and CDR2 are KGHSH and LQKENI. The V end was cut by 3 bases, the J end by 0 bases, with 9 bases between. CDR3 size: 15 residues. In DNA form, the CDR3 reads TGTGCCAGCTCACCGCCAGGGGTCTCCTACAATGAGCAGTTCTTC. As protein: CASSPPGVSYNEQFF.

This rearrangement joins TRBV6-5 to TRBJ2-6; D call uncertain. This CDR3 is 15 amino acids long. The V end lost 0 bases, the J end lost 2 bases, and 5 bases lay between the germline ends. CDR1 is MNHEY and CDR2 is SVGAGI in the germline V gene. The CDR3 nucleotides are TGTGCCAGCAGTTACTCGGCCCCTGGGGCCAACGTCCTGACTTTC. It specifies CASSYSAPGANVLTF.

V is TRBV20-1 and J is TRBJ2-3; the match to TRBD2 covers 7 bases. Germline loops: CDR1 DFQATT, CDR2 SNEGSKA (reference sequence). The CDR3 covers 11 residues. V was pared by 4 bases and J by 6 bases, with 1 base of the junction left unmatched. The CDR3 coding sequence is TGCAGTGCTACCGGGGGGGATACGCAGTATTTT. Translation: CSATGGDTQYF.

The J gene is TRBJ1-2, the V gene TRBV28; D not certain. The V end lost 4 bases, the J end lost 6 bases, and 15 bases lay between the germline ends. Germline V gene sequence: CDR1 MDHEN, CDR2 SYDVKM. The CDR3 is 14 residues long. CDR3 region: CASSSPTFSDGYTF. The CDR3 nucleotides are TGTGCCAGCAGTTCCCCCACCTTTTCGGATGGCTACACCTTC.